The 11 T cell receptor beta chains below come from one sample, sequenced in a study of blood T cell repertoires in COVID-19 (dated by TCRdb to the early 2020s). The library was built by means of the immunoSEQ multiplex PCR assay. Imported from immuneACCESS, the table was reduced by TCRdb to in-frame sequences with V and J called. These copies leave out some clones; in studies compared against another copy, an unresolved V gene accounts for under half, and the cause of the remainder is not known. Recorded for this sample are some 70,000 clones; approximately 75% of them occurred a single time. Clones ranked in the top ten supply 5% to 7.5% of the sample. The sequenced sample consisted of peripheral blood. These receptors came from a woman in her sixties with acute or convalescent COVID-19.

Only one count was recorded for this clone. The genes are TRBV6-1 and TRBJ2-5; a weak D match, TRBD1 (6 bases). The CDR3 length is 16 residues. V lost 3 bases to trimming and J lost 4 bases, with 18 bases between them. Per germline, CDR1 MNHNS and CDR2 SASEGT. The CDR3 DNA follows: TGTGCCAGCAGTGATTCAAGGACAGCCCTGGGAGAGACCCAGTACTTC. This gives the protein CASSDSRTALGETQYF.

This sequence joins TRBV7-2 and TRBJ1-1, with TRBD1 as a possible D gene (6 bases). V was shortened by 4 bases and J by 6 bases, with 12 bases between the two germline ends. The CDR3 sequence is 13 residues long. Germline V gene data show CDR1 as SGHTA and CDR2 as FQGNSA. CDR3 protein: CASSYTTGPEAFF. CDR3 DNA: TGTGCCAGCAGCTATACGACAGGTCCTGAAGCTTTCTTT.

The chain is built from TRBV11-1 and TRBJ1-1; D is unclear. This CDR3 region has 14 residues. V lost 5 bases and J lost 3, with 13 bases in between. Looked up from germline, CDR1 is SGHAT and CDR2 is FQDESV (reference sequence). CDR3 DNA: TGTGCCAGCAGCCCAATGACACCGGACACTGAAGCTTTCTTT. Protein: CASSPMTPDTEAFF.

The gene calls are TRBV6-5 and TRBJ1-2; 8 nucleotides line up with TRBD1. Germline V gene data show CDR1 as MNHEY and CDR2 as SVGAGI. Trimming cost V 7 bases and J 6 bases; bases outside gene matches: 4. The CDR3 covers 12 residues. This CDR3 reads CASTRQGNGYTF. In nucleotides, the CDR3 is TGTGCCAGCACCAGACAGGGGAATGGCTACACCTTC.

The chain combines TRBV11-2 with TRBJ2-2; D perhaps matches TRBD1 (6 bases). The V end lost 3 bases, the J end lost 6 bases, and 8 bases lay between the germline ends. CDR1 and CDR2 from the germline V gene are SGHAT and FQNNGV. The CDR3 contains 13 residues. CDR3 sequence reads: CASSFSGAGELFF. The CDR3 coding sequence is TGTGCCAGCAGCTTCTCAGGGGCCGGGGAGCTGTTTTTT.

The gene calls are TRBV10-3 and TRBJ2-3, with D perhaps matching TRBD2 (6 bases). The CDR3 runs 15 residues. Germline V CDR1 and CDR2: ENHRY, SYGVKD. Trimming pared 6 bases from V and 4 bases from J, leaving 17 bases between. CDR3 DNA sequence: TGTGCCATCAGGGCTACGGGGGTTCGAGCAGATACGCAGTATTTT. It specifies CAIRATGVRADTQYF.

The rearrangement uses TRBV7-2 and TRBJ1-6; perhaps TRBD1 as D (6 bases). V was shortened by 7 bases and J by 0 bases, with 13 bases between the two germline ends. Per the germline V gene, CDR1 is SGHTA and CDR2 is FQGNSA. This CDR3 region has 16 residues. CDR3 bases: TGTGCCAGCAAGAACGACAGGAGCTCCTATAATTCACCCCTCCACTTT. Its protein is CASKNDRSSYNSPLHF.

CDR3 in amino acids: CASSFGTANYGYTF. The CDR3 coding sequence is TGTGCCAGCAGCTTCGGGACAGCCAACTATGGCTACACCTTC. V and J are TRBV5-4 and TRBJ1-2; 7 bases are a match to TRBD1. V shed 2 bases, J shed 2 bases, and the junction held 3 bases outside the gene matches. This CDR3 contains 14 residues. Germline V gene lookup returns CDR1 SGHNT and CDR2 YYREEE (reference sequence).

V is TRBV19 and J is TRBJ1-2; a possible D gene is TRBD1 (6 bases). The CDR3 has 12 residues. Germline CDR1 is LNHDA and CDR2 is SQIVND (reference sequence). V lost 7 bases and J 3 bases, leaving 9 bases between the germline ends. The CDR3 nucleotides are TGTGCCAGTACACCAGGGGACTATGGCTACACCTTC. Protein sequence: CASTPGDYGYTF.

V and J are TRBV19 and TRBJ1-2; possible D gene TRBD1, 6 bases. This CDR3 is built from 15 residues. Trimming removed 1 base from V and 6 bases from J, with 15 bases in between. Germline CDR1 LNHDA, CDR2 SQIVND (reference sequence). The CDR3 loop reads CASSIGVGRGDGYTF. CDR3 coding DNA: TGTGCCAGTAGTATAGGGGTCGGCAGGGGAGATGGCTACACCTTC.

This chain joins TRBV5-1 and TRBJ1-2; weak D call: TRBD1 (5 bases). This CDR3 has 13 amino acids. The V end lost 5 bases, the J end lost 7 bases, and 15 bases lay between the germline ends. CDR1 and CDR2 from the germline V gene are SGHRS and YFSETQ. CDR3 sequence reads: CASRWTTGGGYTF. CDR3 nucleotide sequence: TGCGCCAGCAGATGGACTACTGGGGGTGGCTACACCTTC.